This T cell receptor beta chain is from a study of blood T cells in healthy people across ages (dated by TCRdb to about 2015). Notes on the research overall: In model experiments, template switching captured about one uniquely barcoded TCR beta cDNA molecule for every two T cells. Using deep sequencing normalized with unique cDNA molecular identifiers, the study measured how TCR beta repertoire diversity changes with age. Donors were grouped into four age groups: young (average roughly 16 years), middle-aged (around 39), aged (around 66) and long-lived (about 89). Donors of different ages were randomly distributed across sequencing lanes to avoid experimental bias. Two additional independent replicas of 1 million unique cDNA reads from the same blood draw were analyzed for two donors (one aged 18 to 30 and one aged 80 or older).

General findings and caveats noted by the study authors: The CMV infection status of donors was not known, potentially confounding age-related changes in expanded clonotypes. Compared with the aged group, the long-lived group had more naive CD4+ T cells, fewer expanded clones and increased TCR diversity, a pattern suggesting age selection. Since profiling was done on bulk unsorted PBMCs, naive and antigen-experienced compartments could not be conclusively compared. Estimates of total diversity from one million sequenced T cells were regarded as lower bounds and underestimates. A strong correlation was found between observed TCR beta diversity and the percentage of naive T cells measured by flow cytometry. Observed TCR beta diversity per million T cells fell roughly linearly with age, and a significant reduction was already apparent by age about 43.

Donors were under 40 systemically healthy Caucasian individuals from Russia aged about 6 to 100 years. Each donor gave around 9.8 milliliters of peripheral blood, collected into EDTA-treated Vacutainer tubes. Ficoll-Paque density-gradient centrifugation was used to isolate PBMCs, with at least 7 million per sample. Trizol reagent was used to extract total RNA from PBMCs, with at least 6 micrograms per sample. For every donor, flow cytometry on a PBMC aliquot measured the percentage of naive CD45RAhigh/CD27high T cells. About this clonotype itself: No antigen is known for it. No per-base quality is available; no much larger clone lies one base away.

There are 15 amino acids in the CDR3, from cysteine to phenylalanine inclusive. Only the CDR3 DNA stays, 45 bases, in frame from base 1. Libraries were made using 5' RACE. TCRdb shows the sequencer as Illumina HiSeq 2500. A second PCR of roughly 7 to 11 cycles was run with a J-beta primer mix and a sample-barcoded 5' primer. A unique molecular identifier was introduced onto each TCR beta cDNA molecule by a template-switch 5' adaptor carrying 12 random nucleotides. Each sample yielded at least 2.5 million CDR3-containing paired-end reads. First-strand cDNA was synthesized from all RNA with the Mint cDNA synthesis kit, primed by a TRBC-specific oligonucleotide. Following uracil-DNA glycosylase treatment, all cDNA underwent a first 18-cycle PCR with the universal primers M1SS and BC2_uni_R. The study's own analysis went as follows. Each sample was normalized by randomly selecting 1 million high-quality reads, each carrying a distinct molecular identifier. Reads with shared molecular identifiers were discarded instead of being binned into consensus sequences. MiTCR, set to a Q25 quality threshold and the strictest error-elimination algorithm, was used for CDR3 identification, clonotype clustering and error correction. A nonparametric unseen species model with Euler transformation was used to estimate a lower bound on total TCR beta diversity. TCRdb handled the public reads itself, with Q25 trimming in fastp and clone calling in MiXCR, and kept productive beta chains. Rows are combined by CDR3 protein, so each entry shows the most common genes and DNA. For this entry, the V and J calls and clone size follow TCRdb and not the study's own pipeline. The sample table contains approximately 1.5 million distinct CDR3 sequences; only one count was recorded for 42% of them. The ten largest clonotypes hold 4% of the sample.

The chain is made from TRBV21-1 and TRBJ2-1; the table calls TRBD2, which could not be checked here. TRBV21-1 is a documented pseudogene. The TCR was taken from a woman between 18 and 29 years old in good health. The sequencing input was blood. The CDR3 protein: CASSTSSGRFNEQFF. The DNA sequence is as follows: TGTGCCAGCAGCACCTCTAGCGGGAGGTTCAATGAGCAGTTCTTC.